This T cell receptor beta chain is drawn from a study of beta chain features in type 1 diabetes. Overall study results and limits: A pattern of fewer insertions and more deletions at VDJ junctions was seen in type 1 diabetes patients.

Donors underwent one heparinised blood draw, about 0.12 L on average. A sort by CD45RO/CCR7/CD25/CD127/CD95/CD27 yielded CD4+ naive, central memory, regulatory and stem cell-like memory cells. This CDR3 contains 15 residues. Trimming pared 2 bases from V and 4 bases from J, leaving 13 bases between. Germline CDR1 and CDR2: SGHAT and FQNNGV. The investigators reverse transcribed all of the isolated RNA, so they sequenced expressed TCRB transcripts. The data were produced by immunoSEQ multiplex PCR, yet TCRdb's version contains in-frame clones alone and is incomplete. In the table there are 850,000 to 900,000 clones, about a sixth of which are singletons. On this clone itself: Its cognate antigen is unknown.

The chain has TRBV11-2 and TRBJ2-3, with D hard to call. The origin of this receptor is a woman in her late teens or twenties in good health. Material for sequencing was naive CD4+ T cells from blood. The CDR3 DNA reads as TGTGCCAGCAGCTTAACGTGGGGTCGTTCAGATACGCAGTATTTT. Translation: CASSLTWGRSDTQYF.